This T cell receptor (beta chain) was obtained from a study of CD8 T cells in Susac syndrome. TCR beta from blood CD8+ and CD4+ T cells was sequenced. Negative isolation yielded CD8+ and CD4+ T cells; FACS enriched TEMRA cells. An input of about 0.5 to 1 ug of RNA was subjected to reverse transcription using random hexamers. Amplification of TCR beta CDR3 across 54 Vbeta and 13 Jbeta was performed with immunoSEQ multiplex PCR. TCRdb used MiXCR to reprocess the immunoSEQ multiplex PCR reads, holding one entry per CDR3 protein. The sample records approximately 120,000 distinct CDR3 sequences, about 96% being singletons. The specimen was CD4+ T cells from PBMCs. This receptor was identified in a human donor in good health.

CDR3 nucleotide sequence: TGTGCCAGCAGCTTAGAGGCAGGGAAGGGCGAGCAGTACTTC. This encodes CASSLEAGKGEQYF. The gene calls are TRBV7-6 and TRBJ2-7; D might be TRBD1 (5 bases). V lost 1 base and J lost 6, with 13 bases in between. The CDR3 is 14 amino acids. Germline V gene sequence: CDR1 SGHVS, CDR2 FNYEAQ.